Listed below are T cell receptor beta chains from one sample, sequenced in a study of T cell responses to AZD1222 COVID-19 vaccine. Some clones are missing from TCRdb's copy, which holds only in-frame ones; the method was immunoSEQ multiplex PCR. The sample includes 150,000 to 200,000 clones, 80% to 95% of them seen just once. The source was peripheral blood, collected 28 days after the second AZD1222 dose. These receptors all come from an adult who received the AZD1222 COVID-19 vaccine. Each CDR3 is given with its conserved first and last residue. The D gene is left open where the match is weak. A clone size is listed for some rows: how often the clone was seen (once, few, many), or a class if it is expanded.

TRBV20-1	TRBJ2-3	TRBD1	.	TGCAGTGTTAGTGGTCGTGGAGACAGGGGGACAGATACGCAGTATTTT	CSVSGRGDRGTDTQYF
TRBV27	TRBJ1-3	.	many	TGTGCCAGCAGTTCGGGGACCTCTCGAAACACCATATATTTT	CASSSGTSRNTIYF
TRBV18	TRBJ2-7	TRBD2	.	TGTGCCAGCTCACCCATAGCGGGAGCGGTCAACGAGCAGTACTTC	CASSPIAGAVNEQYF
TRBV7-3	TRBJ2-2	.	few	TGTGCCAGCAGCTTTTTAAACACCGGGGAGCTGTTTTTT	CASSFLNTGELFF
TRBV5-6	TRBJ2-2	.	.	TGTGCCAGCAGCTTAGATGGCGGGGAGCTGTTTTTT	CASSLDGGELFF
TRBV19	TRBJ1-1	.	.	TGTGCCAGTAGTAGGAGGCAGGAGGGGTTCACTGAAGCTTTCTTT	CASSRRQEGFTEAFF
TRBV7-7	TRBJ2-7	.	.	TGTGCTAGCAGCTTAGGTACCGGGGCGAGGGGGGAGCAGTACTTC	CASSLGTGARGEQYF
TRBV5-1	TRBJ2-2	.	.	TGCGCCAGCAGCCCGGAGGTAGCGGCAAACACCGGGGAGCTGTTTTTT	CASSPEVAANTGELFF
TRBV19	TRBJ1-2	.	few	TGTGCCAGTAGTATAGAGGTGGCAGGGTTTGGCTACACCTTC	CASSIEVAGFGYTF
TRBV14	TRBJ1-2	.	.	TGTGCCAGCAGCCCTCAACGACCAGGGTTCTATGGCTACACCTTC	CASSPQRPGFYGYTF
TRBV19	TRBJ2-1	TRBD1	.	TGTGCCAGTACTAAGGGGACAGGGTCTGGTTTGTCCTACAATGAGCAGTTCTTC	CASTKGTGSGLSYNEQFF
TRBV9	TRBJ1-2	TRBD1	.	TGTGCCAGCAGCGTAGGGCTGGGACAGGGGAAACCTTATGGCTACACCTTC	CASSVGLGQGKPYGYTF
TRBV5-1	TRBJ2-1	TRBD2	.	TGCGCCAGCAGCCCACTGACTAGCGGGGTGAGCTCCTACAATGAGCAGTTCTTC	CASSPLTSGVSSYNEQFF
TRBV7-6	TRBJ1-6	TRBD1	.	TGTGCCAGCAGCTTATCCGCAGGGGGTTATAGTTCACCCCTCCACTTT	CASSLSAGGYSSPLHF
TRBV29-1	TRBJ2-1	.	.	TGCAGCACCAGAGGTAACAGTAATGAGCAGTTCTTC	CSTRGNSNEQFF
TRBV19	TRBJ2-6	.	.	TGTGCCAGTAATCGACGGGACAACTCCTTCTCTGGGGCCAACGTCCTGACTTTC	CASNRRDNSFSGANVLTF
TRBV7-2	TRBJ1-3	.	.	TGTGCCAGCAGCTTACGGAGTAGCTCTGGAAACACCATATATTTT	CASSLRSSSGNTIYF
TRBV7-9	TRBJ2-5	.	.	TGTGCCAGCAACCCGTTAGGTTACCAAGAGACCCAGTACTTC	CASNPLGYQETQYF
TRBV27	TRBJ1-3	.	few	TGTGCCAGCAGTCCTACGCCCCGACAGGTCACCTCTGGAAACACCATATATTTT	CASSPTPRQVTSGNTIYF
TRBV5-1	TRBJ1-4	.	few	TGCGCCAGCAGCTTGGGTGGGGCTGATGAAAAACTGTTTTTT	CASSLGGADEKLFF
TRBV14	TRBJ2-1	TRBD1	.	TGTGCCAGCAGCGCTCAGGGGGCCTCCTACAATGAGCAGTTCTTC	CASSAQGASYNEQFF
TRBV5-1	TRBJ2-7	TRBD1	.	TGCGCCAGCAGCAAGGACAGGGGATTCAACGAGCAGTACTTC	CASSKDRGFNEQYF
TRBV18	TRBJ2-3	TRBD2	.	TGTGCCAGCTCGCAGACTAGCGGGGTCACAGATACGCAGTATTTT	CASSQTSGVTDTQYF
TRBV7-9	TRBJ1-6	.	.	TGTGCCAGCAGCGCCGGGACAAGGTATAATTCACCCCTCCACTTT	CASSAGTRYNSPLHF
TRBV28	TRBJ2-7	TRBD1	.	TGTGCCAGCAGGGACGCCGGGACAGGGGTATTATACGAGCAGTACTTC	CASRDAGTGVLYEQYF
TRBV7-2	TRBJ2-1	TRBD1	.	TGTGCCAGCAGCTTAGTGGGACAGCACAATGAGCAGTTCTTC	CASSLVGQHNEQFF
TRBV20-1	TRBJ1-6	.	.	TGCAGTGCTAGTTCCGGGCCCATGGGTTCACCCCTCCACTTT	CSASSGPMGSPLHF
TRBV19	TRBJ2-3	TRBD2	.	TGTGCCTCAGAACCGGCTAGCGGGAGAGGGAGGGAAACAGATACGCAGTATTTT	CASEPASGRGRETDTQYF
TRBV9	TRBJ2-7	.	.	TGTGCCAGCAGCGTTGGGACCTCAGCGGTCCTCGAGCAGTACTTC	CASSVGTSAVLEQYF
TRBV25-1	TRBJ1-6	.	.	TGTGCCAGCAGTGAAGGCCAACCGGGGTCACCCCTCCACTTT	CASSEGQPGSPLHF
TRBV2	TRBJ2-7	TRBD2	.	TGTGCCAGCAGTGGGTATGGGCGCGGGAGCTCCTACGAGCAGTACTTC	CASSGYGRGSSYEQYF
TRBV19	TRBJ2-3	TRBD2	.	TGTGCCAGTAGTTTGGGACTAGCGTCAGATACGCAGTATTTT	CASSLGLASDTQYF
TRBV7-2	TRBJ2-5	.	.	TGTGCCAGCAGCCCCGTAGCGGACCAAGAGACCCAGTACTTC	CASSPVADQETQYF
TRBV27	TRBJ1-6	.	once	TGTGCCAGCAGTTTATGGGGGGAGTTCTTTCCCCTCCACTTT	CASSLWGEFFPLHF
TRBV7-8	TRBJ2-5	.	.	TGTGCCAGCAGCGCGACAGTACAAGAGACCCAGTACTTC	CASSATVQETQYF
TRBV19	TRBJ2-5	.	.	TGTGCCAGTAGTGCCCAGTTAGGGGGAGAGACCCAGTACTTC	CASSAQLGGETQYF
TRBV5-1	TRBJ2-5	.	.	TGCGCCAGCAGCACGCGGACAGAACAAGAGACCCAGTACTTC	CASSTRTEQETQYF
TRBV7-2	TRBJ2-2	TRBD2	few	TGTGCCAGCATTCAAGGGGGACTAGCGGGAGCGAGGACCGGGGAGCTGTTTTTT	CASIQGGLAGARTGELFF